This T cell receptor beta chain comes out of a study of cytomegalovirus exposure and HLA in healthy donors. PCR involved 60 Vbeta and 13 Jbeta primers. The protocol was immunoSEQ multiplex PCR, while the TCRdb copy is restricted to in-frame clones and leaves out a portion. The specimen's table records about 210,000 clones. Study results and caveats: Most of the TCR beta V segments (in an earlier analysis) were productive either about 87% or about 30% of the time. In vitro checks showed that a few CMV-associated chains really do target CMV antigens.

A note on this clone: Its antigen is not known.

V was shortened by 5 bases and J by 7 bases, with 15 bases between the two germline ends. Looked up from germline, CDR1 is LNHDA and CDR2 is SQIVND (reference sequence). The CDR3 length is 14 residues. The clonotype originates from a woman in her thirties in good health and CMV-seropositive. Specimen: PBMCs. The rearrangement joins TRBV19 to TRBJ1-5, with D possibly matching TRBD1 (5 bases). CDR3 in DNA: TGTGCCAGTAGTGCCCAGGGAGGGAGGCAGCCCCAGCATTTT. It specifies CASSAQGGRQPQHF.